The source of this T cell receptor (beta chain) is a study of cytomegalovirus exposure and HLA in healthy donors. Findings of the study overall: Three chains linked to CMV were shown in vitro to be specific for CMV antigens. The majority of CMV-associated TCR beta chains were reported as apparently HLA-restricted in a later analysis.

The PCR made use of 60 Vbeta and 13 Jbeta primers. The assay was immunoSEQ multiplex PCR, and TCRdb's table has in-frame clones only and misses some. Its clone listing holds tens of thousands of clones. Comment on this clone: The antigen is not known.

The CDR3 loop spans 12 amino acids. Trimming stripped 3 bases from V and 0 bases from J, with 2 bases between. Per the germline V gene, CDR1 is KGHSH and CDR2 is LQKENI. The V call is TRBV18, the J call TRBJ2-5, with D uncertain. The TCR sequence derives from a woman aged 40 to 55 in good health and CMV-seronegative. Sequencing was done on a sample of PBMCs. The chain's CDR3 is CASSPNQETQYF. CDR3 coding DNA: TGTGCCAGCTCACCTAACCAAGAGACCCAGTACTTC.